This T cell receptor beta chain was recorded in a study of PD-1 blockade in classical Hodgkin lymphoma. Stated time point: cycle 4 day 1 (C4D1), after more than five weeks of nivolumab. Every patient relapsed after autologous stem cell transplantation, and brentuximab vedotin exposure varied. Here immunoSEQ multiplex PCR was the method, and the copy in TCRdb shows in-frame clones only, minus some. The top ten hold 30% of the sample, which has about 25,000 clones, approximately 68% seen once. This clonotype was sampled from a human donor with classical Hodgkin lymphoma. The sample consisted of peripheral blood mononuclear cells (PBMCs), taken before the fourth cycle of nivolumab.

In DNA form, the CDR3 reads TGTGCCAGCAGTCTCACCGGGACAGAGAGCAATCAGCCCCAGCATTTT. Its protein product is CASSLTGTESNQPQHF. V gene TRBV27 combines with J gene TRBJ1-5; TRBD1 aligns across 7 bases. Germline loops: CDR1 MNHEY, CDR2 SMNVEV (reference sequence). V lost 5 bases to trimming and J lost 1 base; unmatched junction nucleotides: 8. The CDR3 is 16 amino acids.